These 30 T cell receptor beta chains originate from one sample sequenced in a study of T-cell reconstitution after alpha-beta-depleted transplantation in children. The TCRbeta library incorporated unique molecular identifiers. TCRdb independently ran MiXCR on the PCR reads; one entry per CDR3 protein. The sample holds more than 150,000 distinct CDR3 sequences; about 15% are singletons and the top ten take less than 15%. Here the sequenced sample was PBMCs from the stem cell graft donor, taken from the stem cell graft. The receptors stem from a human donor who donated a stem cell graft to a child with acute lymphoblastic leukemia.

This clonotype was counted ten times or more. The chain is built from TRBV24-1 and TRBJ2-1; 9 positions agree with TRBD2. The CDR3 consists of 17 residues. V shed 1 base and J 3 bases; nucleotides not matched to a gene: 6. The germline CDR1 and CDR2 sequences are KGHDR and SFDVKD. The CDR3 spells CATSDFDASGNYNEQFF. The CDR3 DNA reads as TGTGCCACCAGTGATTTCGACGCTAGCGGGAACTACAATGAGCAGTTCTTC.

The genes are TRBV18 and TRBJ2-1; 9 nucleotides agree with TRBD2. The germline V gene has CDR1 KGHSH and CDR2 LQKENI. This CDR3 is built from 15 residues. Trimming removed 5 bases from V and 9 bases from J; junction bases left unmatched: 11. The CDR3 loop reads CASSSASGKGPEQFF. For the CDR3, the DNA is TGTGCCAGCTCATCAGCTAGCGGGAAGGGACCTGAGCAGTTCTTC.

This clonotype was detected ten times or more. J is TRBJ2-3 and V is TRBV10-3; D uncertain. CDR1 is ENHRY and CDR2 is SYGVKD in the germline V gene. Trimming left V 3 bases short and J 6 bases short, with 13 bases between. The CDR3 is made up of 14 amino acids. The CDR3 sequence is CAISDPRWVDTQYF. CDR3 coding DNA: TGTGCCATCAGTGACCCCCGGTGGGTTGATACGCAGTATTTT.

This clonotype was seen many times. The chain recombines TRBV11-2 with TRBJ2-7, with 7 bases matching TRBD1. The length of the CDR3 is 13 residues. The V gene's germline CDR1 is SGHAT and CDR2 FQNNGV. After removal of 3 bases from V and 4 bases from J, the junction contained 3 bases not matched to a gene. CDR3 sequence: CASSFDRAYEQYF. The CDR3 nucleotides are TGTGCCAGCAGCTTCGACAGGGCGTACGAGCAGTACTTC.

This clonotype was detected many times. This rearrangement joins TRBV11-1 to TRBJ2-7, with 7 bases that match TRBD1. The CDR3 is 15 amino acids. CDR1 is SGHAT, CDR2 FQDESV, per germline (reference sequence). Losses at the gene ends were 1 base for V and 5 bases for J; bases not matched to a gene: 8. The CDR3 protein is CASSLVWDSIHEQYF. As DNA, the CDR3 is TGTGCCAGCAGCTTAGTCTGGGACAGTATCCACGAGCAGTACTTC.

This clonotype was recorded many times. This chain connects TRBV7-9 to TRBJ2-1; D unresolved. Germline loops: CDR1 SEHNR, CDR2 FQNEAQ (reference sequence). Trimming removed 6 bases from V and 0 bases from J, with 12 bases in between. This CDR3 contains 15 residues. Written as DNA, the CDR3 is TGTGCCAGCAGTCCGGGCCCCAGCTCCTACAATGAGCAGTTCTTC. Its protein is CASSPGPSSYNEQFF.

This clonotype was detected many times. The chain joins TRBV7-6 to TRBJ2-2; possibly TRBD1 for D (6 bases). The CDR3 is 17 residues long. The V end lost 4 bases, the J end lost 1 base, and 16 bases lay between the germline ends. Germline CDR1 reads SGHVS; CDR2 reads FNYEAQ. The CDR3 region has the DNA TGTGCCAGCAGCTGGAGCCGGGACAAGGAGAACACCGGGGAGCTGTTTTTT. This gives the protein CASSWSRDKENTGELFF.

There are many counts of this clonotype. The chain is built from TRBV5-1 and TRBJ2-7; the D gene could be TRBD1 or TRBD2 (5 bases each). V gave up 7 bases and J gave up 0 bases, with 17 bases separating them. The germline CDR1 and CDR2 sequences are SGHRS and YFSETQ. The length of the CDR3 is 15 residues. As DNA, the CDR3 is TGCGCCAGCTCCCGAGGGGTTTTGGGCTCCTACGAGCAGTACTTC. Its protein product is CASSRGVLGSYEQYF.

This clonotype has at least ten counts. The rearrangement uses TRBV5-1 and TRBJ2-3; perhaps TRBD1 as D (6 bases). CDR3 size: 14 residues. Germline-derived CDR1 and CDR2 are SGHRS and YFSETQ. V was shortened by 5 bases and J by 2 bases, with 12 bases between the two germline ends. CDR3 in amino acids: CASRGDTNTDTQYF. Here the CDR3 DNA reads TGCGCCAGCAGGGGGGACACAAACACAGATACGCAGTATTTT.

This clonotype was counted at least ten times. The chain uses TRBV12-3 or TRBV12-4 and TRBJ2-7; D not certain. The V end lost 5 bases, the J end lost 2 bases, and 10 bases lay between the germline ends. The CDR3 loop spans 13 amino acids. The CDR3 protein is CASSPDGTYEQYF. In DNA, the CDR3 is TGTGCCAGCAGTCCCGACGGAACCTACGAGCAGTACTTC.

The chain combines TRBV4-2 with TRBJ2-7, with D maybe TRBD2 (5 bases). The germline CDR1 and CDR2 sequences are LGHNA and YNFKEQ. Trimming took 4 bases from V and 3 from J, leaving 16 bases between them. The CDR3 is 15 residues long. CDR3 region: CASSPGRVGYYEQYF. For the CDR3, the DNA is TGTGCCAGCAGCCCGGGAAGGGTGGGTTACTACGAGCAGTACTTC.

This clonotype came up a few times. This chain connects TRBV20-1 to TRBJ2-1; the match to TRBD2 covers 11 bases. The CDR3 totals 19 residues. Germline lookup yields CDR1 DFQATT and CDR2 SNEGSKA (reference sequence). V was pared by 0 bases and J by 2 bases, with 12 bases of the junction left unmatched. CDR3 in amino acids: CSARDQTSGRVEAYNEQFF. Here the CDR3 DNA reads TGCAGTGCTAGAGATCAAACTAGCGGGAGAGTGGAGGCCTACAATGAGCAGTTCTTC.

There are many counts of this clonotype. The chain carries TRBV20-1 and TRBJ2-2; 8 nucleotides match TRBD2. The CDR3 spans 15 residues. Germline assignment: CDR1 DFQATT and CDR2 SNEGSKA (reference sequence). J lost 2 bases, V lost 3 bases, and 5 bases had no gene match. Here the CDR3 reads CSASSIAGNTGELFF. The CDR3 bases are TGCAGTGCTAGTAGCATAGCGGGAAACACCGGGGAGCTGTTTTTT.

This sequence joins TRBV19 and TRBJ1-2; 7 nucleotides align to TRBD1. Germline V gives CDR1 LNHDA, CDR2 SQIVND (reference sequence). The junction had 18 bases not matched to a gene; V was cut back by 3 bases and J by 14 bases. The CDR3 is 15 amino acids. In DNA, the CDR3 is TGTGCCAGTAGTATCGGGGACAGAAAAGCTCTTCATCTAACCTTC. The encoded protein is CASSIGDRKALHLTF.

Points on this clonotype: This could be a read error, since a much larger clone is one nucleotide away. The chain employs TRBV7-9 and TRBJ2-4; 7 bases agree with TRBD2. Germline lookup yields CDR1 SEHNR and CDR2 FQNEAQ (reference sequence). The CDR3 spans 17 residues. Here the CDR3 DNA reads TGTGCCAGCAGCCCACCGGGGGGAAATGTAGCCAAAAACAGTCAGTACTTC. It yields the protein CASSPPGGNVAKNSQYF.

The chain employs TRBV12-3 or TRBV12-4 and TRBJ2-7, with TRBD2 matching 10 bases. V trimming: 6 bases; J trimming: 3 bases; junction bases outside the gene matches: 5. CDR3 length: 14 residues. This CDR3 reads CASRPGTSVYEQYF. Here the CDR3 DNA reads TGTGCCAGCAGACCCGGGACTAGCGTCTACGAGCAGTACTTC.

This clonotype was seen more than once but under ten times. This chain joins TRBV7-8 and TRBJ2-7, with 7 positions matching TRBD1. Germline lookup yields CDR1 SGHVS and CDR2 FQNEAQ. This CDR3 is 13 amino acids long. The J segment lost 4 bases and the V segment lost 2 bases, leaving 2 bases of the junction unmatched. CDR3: CASSLQGDYEQYF. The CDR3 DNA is TGTGCCAGCAGCTTACAGGGGGATTACGAGCAGTACTTC.

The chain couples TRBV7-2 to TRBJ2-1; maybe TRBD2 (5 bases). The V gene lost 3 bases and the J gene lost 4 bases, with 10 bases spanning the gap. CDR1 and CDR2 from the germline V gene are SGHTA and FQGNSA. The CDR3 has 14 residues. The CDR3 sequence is CASSFGIQYNEQFF. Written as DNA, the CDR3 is TGTGCCAGCAGCTTCGGGATCCAATACAATGAGCAGTTCTTC.

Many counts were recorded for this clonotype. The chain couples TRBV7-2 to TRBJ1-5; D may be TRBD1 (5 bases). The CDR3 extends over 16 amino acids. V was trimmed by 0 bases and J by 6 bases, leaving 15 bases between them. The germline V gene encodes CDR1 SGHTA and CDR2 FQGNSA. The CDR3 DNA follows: TGTGCCAGCAGCTTAGCGGGGTCGGGGGGAAGTCAGCCCCAGCATTTT. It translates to CASSLAGSGGSQPQHF. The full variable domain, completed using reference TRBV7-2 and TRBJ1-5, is GAGVSQSPSNKVTEKGKDVELRCDPISGHTALYWYRQSLGQGLEFLIYFQGNSAPDKSGLPSDRFSAERTGGSVSTLTIQRTQQEDSAVYLCASSLAGSGGSQPQHFGDGTRLSIL.

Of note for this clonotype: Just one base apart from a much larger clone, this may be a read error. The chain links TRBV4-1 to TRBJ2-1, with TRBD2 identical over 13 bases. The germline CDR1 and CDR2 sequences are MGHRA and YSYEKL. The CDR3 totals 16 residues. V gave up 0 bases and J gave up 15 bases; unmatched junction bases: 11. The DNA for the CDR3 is TGCGCCAGCAGCCAAGAAGCGGGACTAGCGGGAATACAATGGTTCTTC. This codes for CASSQEAGLAGIQWFF.

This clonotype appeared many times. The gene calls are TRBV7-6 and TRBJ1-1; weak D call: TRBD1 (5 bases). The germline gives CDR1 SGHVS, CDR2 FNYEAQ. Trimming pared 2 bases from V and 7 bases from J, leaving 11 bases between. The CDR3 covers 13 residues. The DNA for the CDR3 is TGTGCCAGCAGCTTACGGGGGTCTAATGAAGCTTTCTTT. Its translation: CASSLRGSNEAFF.

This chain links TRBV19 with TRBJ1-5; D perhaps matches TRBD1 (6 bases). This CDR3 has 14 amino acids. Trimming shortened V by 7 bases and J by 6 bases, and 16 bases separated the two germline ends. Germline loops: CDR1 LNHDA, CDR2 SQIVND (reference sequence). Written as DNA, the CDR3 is TGTGCCAGTAAGACTTCAGGGGTCGGTCAGCCCCAGCATTTT. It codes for CASKTSGVGQPQHF. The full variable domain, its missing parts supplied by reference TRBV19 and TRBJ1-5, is DGGITQSPKYLFRKEGQNVTLSCEQNLNHDAMYWYRQDPGQGLRLIYYSQIVNDFQKGDIAEGYSVSREKKESFPLTVTSAQKNPTAFYLCASKTSGVGQPQHFGDGTRLSIL.

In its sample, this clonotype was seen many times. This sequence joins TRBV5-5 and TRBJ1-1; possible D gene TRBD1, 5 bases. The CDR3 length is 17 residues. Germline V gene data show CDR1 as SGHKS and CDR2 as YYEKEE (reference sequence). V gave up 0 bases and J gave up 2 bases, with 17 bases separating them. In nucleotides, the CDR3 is TGTGCCAGCAGCTTGGCCGAGTTTTTGCAGGGAAACACTGAAGCTTTCTTT. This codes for CASSLAEFLQGNTEAFF.

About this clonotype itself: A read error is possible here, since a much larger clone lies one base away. The CDR3 is CSVETQDTQHF. DNA for the CDR3: TGCAGCGTTGAGACTCAAGATACGCAGCATTTT. The chain carries TRBV29-1 and TRBJ2-3; no definite D call. The J call is in doubt because the DNA end fits TRBJ1-5 better. In germline, CDR1 is SQVTM, CDR2 ANQGSEA. CDR3 length: 11 residues.

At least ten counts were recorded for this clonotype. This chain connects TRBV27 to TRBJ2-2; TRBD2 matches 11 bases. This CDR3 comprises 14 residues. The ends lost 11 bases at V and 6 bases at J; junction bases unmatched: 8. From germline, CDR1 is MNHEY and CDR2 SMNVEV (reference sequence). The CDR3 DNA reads TGTGCCTGTAATAGCGGGAGGGCCCCCGGGGAGCTGTTTTTT. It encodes CACNSGRAPGELFF.

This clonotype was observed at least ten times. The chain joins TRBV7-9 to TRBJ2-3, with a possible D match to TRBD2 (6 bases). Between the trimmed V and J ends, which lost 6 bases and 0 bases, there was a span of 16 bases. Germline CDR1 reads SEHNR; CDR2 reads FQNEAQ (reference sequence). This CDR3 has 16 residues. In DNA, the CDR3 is TGTGCCAGCAGTTTCCGATCCGGGACTAGCACAGATACGCAGTATTTT. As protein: CASSFRSGTSTDTQYF.

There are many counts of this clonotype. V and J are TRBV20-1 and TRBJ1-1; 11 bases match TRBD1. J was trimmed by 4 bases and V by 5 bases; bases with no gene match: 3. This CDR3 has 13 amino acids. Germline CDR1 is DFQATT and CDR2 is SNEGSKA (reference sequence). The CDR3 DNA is TGCAGTGCTGCTGGGACAGGGGGCACTGAAGCTTTCTTT. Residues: CSAAGTGGTEAFF.

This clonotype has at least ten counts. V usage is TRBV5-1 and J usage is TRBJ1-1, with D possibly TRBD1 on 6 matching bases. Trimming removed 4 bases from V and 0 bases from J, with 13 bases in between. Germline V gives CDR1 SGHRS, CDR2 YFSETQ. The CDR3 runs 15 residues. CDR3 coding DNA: TGCGCCAGCAGCCCACGGGGGGCTGTGAACACTGAAGCTTTCTTT. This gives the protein CASSPRGAVNTEAFF.

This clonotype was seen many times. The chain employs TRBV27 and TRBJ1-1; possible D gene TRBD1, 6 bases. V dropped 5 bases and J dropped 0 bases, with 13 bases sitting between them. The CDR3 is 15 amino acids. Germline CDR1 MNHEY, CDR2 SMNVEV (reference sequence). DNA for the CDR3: TGTGCCAGCAGTCCCGAGACAGGCTTGAACACTGAAGCTTTCTTT. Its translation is CASSPETGLNTEAFF.

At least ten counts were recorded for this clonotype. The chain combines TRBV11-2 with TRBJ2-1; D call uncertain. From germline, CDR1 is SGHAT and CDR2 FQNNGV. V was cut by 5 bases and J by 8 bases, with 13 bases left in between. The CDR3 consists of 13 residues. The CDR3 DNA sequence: TGTGCCAGCAGCATGGACCCTCAGGATGAGCAGTTCTTC. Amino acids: CASSMDPQDEQFF.